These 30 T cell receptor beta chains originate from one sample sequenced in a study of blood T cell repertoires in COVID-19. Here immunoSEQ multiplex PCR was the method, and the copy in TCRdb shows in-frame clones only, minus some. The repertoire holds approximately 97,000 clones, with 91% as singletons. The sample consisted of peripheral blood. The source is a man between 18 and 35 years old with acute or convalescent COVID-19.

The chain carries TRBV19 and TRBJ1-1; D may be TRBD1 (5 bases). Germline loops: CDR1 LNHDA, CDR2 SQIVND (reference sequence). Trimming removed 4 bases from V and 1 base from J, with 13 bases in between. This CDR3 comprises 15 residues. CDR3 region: CASSTIDSTNTEAFF. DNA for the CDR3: TGTGCCAGTAGTACAATAGACAGCACGAACACTGAAGCTTTCTTT.

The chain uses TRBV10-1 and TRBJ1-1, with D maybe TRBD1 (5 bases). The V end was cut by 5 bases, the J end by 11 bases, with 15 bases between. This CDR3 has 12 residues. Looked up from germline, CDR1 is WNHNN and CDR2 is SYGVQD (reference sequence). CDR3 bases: TGCGCCAGCAGTCGAGCCGGGGGAACGGCTTTCTTT. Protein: CASSRAGGTAFF.

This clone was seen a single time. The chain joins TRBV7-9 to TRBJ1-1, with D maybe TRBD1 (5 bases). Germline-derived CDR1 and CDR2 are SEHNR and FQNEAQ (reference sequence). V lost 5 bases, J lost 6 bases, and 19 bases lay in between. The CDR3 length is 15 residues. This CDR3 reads CASSAPGLLNPEAFF. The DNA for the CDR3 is TGTGCCAGCAGCGCCCCGGGACTACTTAACCCTGAAGCTTTCTTT.

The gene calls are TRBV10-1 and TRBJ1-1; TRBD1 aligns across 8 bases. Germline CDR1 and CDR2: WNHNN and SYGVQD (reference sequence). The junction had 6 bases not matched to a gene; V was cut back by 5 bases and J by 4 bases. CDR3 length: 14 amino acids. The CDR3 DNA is TGCGCCAGCAGTACGACAGGGGTCGGCACTGAAGCTTTCTTT. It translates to CASSTTGVGTEAFF.

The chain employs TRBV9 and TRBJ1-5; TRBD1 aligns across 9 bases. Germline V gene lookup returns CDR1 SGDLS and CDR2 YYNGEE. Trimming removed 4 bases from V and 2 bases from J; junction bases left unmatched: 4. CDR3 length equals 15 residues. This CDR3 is CASSTGQGGNQPQHF. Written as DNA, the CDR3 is TGTGCCAGCAGCACGGGACAGGGCGGCAATCAGCCCCAGCATTTT.

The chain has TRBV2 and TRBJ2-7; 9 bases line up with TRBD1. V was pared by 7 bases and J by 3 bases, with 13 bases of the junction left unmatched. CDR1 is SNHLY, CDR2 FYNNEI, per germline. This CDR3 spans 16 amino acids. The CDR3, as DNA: TGTGCCAGCACCACTAGACAGGGGGATTTGCACTACGAGCAGTACTTC. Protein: CASTTRQGDLHYEQYF.

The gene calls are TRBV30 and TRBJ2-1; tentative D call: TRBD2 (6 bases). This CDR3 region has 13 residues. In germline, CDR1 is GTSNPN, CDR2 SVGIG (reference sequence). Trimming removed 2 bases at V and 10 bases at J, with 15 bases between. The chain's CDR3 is CAWSPEGIGEQFF. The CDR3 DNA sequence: TGTGCCTGGAGTCCGGAGGGAATAGGGGAGCAGTTCTTC.

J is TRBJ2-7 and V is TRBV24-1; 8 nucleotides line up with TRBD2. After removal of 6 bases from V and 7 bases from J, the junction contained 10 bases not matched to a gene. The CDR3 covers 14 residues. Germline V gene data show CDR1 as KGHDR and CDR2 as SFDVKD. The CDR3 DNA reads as TGTGCCACCAGTACCGGGACTAGGCCTTGGGAGCAGTACTTC. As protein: CATSTGTRPWEQYF.

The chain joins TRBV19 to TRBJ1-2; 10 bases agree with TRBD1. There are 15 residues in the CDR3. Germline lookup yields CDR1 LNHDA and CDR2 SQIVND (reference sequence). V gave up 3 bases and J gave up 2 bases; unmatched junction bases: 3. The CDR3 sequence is CASSIAGQGNYGYTF. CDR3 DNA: TGTGCCAGTAGTATCGCGGGACAGGGGAACTATGGCTACACCTTC. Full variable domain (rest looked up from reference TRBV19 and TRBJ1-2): DGGITQSPKYLFRKEGQNVTLSCEQNLNHDAMYWYRQDPGQGLRLIYYSQIVNDFQKGDIAEGYSVSREKKESFPLTVTSAQKNPTAFYLCASSIAGQGNYGYTFGSGTRLTVV.

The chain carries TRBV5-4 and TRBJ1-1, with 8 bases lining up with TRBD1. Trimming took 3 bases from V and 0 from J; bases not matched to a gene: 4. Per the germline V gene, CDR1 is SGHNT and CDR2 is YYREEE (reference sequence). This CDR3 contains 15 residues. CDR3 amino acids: CASSYRGTMNTEAFF. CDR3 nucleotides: TGTGCCAGCAGCTACAGGGGGACCATGAACACTGAAGCTTTCTTT.

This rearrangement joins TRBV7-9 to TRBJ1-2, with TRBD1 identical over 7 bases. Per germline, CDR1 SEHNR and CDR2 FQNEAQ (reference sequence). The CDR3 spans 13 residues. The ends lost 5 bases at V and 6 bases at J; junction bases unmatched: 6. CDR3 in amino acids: CASSLIDRDGYTF. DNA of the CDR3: TGTGCCAGCAGCCTAATCGACAGGGATGGCTACACCTTC.

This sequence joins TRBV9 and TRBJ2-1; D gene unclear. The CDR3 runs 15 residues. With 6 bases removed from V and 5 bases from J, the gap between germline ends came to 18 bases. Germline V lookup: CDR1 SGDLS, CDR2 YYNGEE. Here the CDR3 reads CASTAFGGPDNEQFF. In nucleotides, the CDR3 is TGTGCCAGCACCGCCTTCGGTGGGCCAGACAATGAGCAGTTCTTC. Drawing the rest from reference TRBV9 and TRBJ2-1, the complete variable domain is DSGVTQTPKHLITATGQRVTLRCSPRSGDLSVYWYQQSLDQGLQFLIQYYNGEERAKGNILERFSAQQFPDLHSELNLSSLELGDSALYFCASTAFGGPDNEQFFGPGTRLTVL.

CDR3 protein: CASSPDRDNEQYF. The DNA of the CDR3 is TGTGCCAGCAGTCCTGACAGGGATAACGAGCAGTACTTC. The genes are TRBV2 and TRBJ2-7, with TRBD1 matching 7 bases. CDR1 is SNHLY, CDR2 FYNNEI, per germline. CDR3 length equals 13 residues. V lost 5 bases to trimming and J lost 5 bases; unmatched junction nucleotides: 6.

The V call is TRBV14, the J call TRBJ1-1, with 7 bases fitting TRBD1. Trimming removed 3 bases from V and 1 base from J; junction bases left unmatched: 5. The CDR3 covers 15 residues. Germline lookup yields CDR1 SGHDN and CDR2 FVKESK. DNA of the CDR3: TGTGCCAGCAGCCAGGCCGGACAGGCGAACACTGAAGCTTTCTTT. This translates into CASSQAGQANTEAFF.

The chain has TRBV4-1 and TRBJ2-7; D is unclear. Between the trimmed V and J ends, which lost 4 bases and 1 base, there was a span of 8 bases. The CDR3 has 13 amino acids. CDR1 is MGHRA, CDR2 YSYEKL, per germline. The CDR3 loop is CASSRGPSYEQYF. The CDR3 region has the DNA TGCGCCAGCAGCCGCGGCCCTTCCTACGAGCAGTACTTC.

The CDR3 DNA is TGCAGCGCCAAAGGGACAGGGGCGAGGTCCACTGAAGCTTTCTTT. Amino acid sequence: CSAKGTGARSTEAFF. J is TRBJ1-1 and V is TRBV29-1, with 10 nucleotides matching TRBD1. Looked up from germline, CDR1 is SQVTM and CDR2 is ANQGSEA. This CDR3 has 15 residues. With V trimmed by 7 bases and J by 4 bases, 12 bases remained unmatched. Full variable domain (outside the CDR3, taken from reference TRBV29-1 and TRBJ1-1): SAVISQKPSRDICQRGTSLTIQCQVDSQVTMMFWYRQQPGQSLTLIATANQGSEATYESGFVIDKFPISRPNLTFSTLTVSNMSPEDSSIYLCSAKGTGARSTEAFFGQGTRLTVV.

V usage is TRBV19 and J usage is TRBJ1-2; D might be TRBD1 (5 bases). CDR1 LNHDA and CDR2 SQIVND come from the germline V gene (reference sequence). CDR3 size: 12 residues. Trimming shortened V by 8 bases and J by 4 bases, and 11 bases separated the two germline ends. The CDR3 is CASAPGGYGYTF. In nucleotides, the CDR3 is TGTGCCAGTGCCCCGGGGGGCTATGGCTACACCTTC. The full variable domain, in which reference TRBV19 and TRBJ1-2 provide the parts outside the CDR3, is DGGITQSPKYLFRKEGQNVTLSCEQNLNHDAMYWYRQDPGQGLRLIYYSQIVNDFQKGDIAEGYSVSREKKESFPLTVTSAQKNPTAFYLCASAPGGYGYTFGSGTRLTVV.

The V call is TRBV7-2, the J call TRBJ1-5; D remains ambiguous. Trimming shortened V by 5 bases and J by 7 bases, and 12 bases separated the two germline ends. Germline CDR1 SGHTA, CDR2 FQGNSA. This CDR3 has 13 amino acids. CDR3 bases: TGTGCCAGCAGCAGGAGCGATTCCCAGCCCCAGCATTTT. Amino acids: CASSRSDSQPQHF.

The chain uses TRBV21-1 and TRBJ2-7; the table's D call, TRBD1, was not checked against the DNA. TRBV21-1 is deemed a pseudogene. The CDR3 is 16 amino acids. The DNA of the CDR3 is TGTGCCAGCAGCAAAGGGGGACAGGGGGGCCCCTACGAGCAGTACTTC. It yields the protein CASSKGGQGGPYEQYF.

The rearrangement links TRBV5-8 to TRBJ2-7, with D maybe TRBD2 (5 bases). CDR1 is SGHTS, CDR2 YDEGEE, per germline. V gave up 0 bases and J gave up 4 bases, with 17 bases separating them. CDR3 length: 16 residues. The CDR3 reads CASSLATDSIQYEQYF. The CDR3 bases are TGTGCCAGCAGCTTGGCCACGGACTCCATCCAGTACGAGCAGTACTTC.

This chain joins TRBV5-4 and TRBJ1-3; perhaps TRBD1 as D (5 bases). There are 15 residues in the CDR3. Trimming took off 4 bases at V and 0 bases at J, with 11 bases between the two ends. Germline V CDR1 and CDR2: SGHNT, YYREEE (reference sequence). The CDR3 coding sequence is TGTGCCAGCAGCCTTGACAGACTCTCTGGAAACACCATATATTTT. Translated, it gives CASSLDRLSGNTIYF.

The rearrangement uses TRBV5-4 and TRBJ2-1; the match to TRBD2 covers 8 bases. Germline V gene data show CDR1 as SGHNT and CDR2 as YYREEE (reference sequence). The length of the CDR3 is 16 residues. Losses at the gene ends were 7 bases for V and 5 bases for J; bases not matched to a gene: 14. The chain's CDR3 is CASLRSGRVEDNEQFF. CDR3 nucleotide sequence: TGTGCCAGCCTGAGGAGCGGGAGAGTAGAGGACAATGAGCAGTTCTTC.

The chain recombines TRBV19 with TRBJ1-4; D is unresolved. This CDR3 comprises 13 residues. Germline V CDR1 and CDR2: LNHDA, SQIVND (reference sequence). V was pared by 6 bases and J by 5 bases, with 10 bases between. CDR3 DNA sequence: TGTGCCAGTAGCACCGGGAGCAATGAAAAACTGTTTTTT. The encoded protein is CASSTGSNEKLFF.

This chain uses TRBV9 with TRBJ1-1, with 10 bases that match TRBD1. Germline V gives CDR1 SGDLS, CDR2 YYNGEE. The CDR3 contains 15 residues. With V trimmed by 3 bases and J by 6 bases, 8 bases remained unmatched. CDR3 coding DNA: TGTGCCAGCAGCGATAAGGACAGGGGGGGTTCTGAAGCTTTCTTT. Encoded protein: CASSDKDRGGSEAFF.

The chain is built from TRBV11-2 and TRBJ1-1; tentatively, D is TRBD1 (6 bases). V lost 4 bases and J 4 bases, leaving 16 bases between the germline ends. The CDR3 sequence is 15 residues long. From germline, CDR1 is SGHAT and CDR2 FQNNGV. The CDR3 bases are TGTGCCAGCAGCTCCACCCTGGGGGGGCCCACTGAAGCTTTCTTT. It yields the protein CASSSTLGGPTEAFF.

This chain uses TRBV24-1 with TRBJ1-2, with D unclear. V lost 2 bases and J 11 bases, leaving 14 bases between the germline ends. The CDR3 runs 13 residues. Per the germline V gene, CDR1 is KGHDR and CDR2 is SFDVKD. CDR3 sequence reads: CATSDSRGGWYTF. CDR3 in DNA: TGTGCCACCAGTGATTCCCGTGGAGGGTGGTACACCTTC.

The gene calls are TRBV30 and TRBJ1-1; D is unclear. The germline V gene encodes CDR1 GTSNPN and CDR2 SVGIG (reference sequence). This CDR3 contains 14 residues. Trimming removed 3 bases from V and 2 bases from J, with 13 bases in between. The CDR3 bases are TGTGCCTGGAGCCACGACACTGGAAACACTGAAGCTTTCTTT. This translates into CAWSHDTGNTEAFF. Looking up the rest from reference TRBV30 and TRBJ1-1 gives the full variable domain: SQTIHQWPATLVQPVGSPLSLECTVEGTSNPNLYWYRQAAGRGLQLLFYSVGIGQISSEVPQNLSASRPQDRQFILSSKKLLLSDSGFYLCAWSHDTGNTEAFFGQGTRLTVV.

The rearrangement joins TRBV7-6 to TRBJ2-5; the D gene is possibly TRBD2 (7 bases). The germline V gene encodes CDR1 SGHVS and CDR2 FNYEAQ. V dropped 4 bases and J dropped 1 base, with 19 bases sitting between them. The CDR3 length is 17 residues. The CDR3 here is CASSSPIGGAAQETQYF. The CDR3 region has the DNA TGTGCCAGCAGCTCCCCGATTGGGGGGGCGGCCCAAGAGACCCAGTACTTC.

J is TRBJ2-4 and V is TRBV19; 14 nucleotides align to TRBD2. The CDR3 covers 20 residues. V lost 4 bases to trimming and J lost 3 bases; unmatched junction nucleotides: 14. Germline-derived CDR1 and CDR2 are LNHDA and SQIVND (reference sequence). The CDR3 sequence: CASSRTGTSGSNIGKNIQYF. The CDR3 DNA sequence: TGTGCCAGTAGTAGAACCGGGACTAGCGGGAGTAACATCGGCAAAAACATTCAGTACTTC.

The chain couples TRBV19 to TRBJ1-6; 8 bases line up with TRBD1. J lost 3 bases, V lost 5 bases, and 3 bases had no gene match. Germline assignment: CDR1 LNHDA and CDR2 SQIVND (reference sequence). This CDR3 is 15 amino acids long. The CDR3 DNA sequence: TGTGCCAGTAGTCTACAGGGGGGCTATAATTCACCCCTCCACTTT. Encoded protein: CASSLQGGYNSPLHF.